A selection of T cell receptor beta chains follows, all from one sample in a study of T cell clones after liver transplantation. Here immunoSEQ multiplex PCR was the method, and the copy in TCRdb shows in-frame clones only, minus some. The profile shows roughly 80,000 clones, approximately 87% of them singletons. Source: CD4+ T cells from blood, taken at the 22-month timepoint. These receptors all come from a human patient who received a liver transplant. Some T cells may be provided by the graft donor. The conserved cysteine and the conserved F or W are not part of the CDR3 here. The D gene is left open where the match is weak. Only part of the rows carry a size: once, few, many, or a class if the clone is expanded.

abundance: NA; d_gene: TRBD1; len: 11; v_gene: TRBV2; CDR3aa: ANDPQGATEAF
abundance: NA; d_gene: NA; len: 10; v_gene: TRBV7-2; CDR3aa: ASSLAHLGAF
abundance: NA; d_gene: NA; len: 13; v_gene: TRBV19; CDR3aa: ASNRGEGATGELF
abundance: NA; d_gene: TRBD1; len: 10; v_gene: TRBV4-1; CDR3aa: ASSLTLGQAF
abundance: NA; d_gene: TRBD2; len: 13; v_gene: TRBV9; CDR3aa: ASSVRTSGDNEQF
abundance: NA; d_gene: NA; len: 12; v_gene: TRBV7-3; CDR3aa: ASSPEGRNTEAF
abundance: NA; d_gene: NA; len: 9; v_gene: TRBV4-1; CDR3aa: ASSQEKIAF
abundance: NA; d_gene: NA; len: 14; v_gene: TRBV4-3; CDR3aa: ASSQLLGAAGTEAF
abundance: NA; d_gene: NA; len: 12; v_gene: TRBV4-3; CDR3aa: ASGASGDTGELF
abundance: NA; d_gene: TRBD2; len: 12; v_gene: TRBV9; CDR3aa: ASSEGTSGETQY
abundance: NA; d_gene: NA; len: 10; v_gene: TRBV2; CDR3aa: ASTRNNYEQY
abundance: NA; d_gene: NA; len: 14; v_gene: TRBV7-8; CDR3aa: ASSLPRQGSHYEQY
abundance: many; d_gene: TRBD1; len: 14; v_gene: TRBV12-5; CDR3aa: ASTRESGQRNEKLF
abundance: NA; d_gene: NA; len: 11; v_gene: TRBV19; CDR3aa: ASSMGADQPQH
abundance: many; d_gene: NA; len: 12; v_gene: TRBV7-3; CDR3aa: ASSVADGAYEQY
abundance: NA; d_gene: NA; len: 12; v_gene: TRBV9; CDR3aa: ASSVEGGNSPLH
abundance: NA; d_gene: NA; len: 11; v_gene: TRBV5-6; CDR3aa: ASSLADTTEAF
abundance: NA; d_gene: TRBD1; len: 12; v_gene: TRBV4-1; CDR3aa: ASSQRQGAYEQY
abundance: few; d_gene: NA; len: 12; v_gene: TRBV6-4; CDR3aa: ASSDSSRDDGYT
abundance: NA; d_gene: NA; len: 13; v_gene: TRBV5-5; CDR3aa: ASSLLVNSNQPQH
abundance: few; d_gene: TRBD1; len: 13; v_gene: TRBV27; CDR3aa: ASSLAGTGGTEAF
abundance: once; d_gene: NA; len: 9; v_gene: TRBV28; CDR3aa: ASSPTREQY
abundance: NA; d_gene: TRBD1; len: 12; v_gene: TRBV6-1; CDR3aa: ASRMQGAGEKLF
abundance: NA; d_gene: NA; len: 10; v_gene: TRBV6-1; CDR3aa: ASSEQGFEQY
abundance: NA; d_gene: TRBD1; len: 12; v_gene: TRBV7-2; CDR3aa: ASSFRQGVAEAF
abundance: NA; d_gene: NA; len: 12; v_gene: TRBV7-9; CDR3aa: ASSLGTGEETQY
abundance: NA; d_gene: TRBD2; len: 17; v_gene: TRBV4-1; CDR3aa: ASRTLAGGPGSDTGELF
abundance: NA; d_gene: TRBD2; len: 14; v_gene: TRBV18; CDR3aa: ASSPPRRLADNAQF
abundance: NA; d_gene: TRBD1; len: 11; v_gene: TRBV27; CDR3aa: ASRPGQVYGYT
abundance: few; d_gene: TRBD1; len: 13; v_gene: TRBV14; CDR3aa: ASSQARTGTRELF
abundance: NA; d_gene: NA; len: 9; v_gene: TRBV2; CDR3aa: ASSLTIEQF
abundance: NA; d_gene: NA; len: 10; v_gene: TRBV10-3; CDR3aa: AISQEGDEQY
abundance: NA; d_gene: NA; len: 13; v_gene: TRBV25-1; CDR3aa: ASSPDRNPQETQY
abundance: NA; d_gene: TRBD2; len: 12; v_gene: TRBV4-2; CDR3aa: ASSQGLADETQY
abundance: NA; d_gene: NA; len: 12; v_gene: TRBV15; CDR3aa: ATSGLQRTDTQY
abundance: NA; d_gene: TRBD1; len: 14; v_gene: TRBV5-1; CDR3aa: ASSLQGAYLGNEQF
abundance: NA; d_gene: NA; len: 9; v_gene: TRBV28; CDR3aa: ASSSPLGIY
abundance: NA; d_gene: NA; len: 14; v_gene: TRBV28; CDR3aa: ASKPPGLSSGNTIY
abundance: NA; d_gene: TRBD2; len: 13; v_gene: TRBV7-2; CDR3aa: ASSPPLAGDETQY
abundance: NA; d_gene: NA; len: 10; v_gene: TRBV29-1; CDR3aa: SVEVQDYEQY